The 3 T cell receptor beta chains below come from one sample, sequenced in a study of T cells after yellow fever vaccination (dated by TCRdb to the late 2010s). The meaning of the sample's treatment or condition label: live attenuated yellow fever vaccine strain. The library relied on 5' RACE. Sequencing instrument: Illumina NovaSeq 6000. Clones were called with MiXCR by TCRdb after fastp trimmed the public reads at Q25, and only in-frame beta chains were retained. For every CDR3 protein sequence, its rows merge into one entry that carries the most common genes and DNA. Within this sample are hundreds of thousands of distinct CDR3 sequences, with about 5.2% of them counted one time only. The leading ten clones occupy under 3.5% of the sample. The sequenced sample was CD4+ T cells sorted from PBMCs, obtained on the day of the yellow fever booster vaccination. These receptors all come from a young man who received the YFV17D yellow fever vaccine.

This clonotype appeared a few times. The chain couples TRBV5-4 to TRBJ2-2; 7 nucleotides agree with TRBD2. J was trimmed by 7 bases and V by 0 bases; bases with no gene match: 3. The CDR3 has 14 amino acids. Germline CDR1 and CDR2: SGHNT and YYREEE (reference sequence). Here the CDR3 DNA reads TGTGCCAGCAGCTTGGCCAGGGAGGGCGGGGAGCTGTTTTTT. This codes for CASSLAREGGELFF.

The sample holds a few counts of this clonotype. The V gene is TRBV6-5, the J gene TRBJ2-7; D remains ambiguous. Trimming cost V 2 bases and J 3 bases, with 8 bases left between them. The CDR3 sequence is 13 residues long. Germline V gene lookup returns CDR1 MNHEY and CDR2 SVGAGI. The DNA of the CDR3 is TGTGCCAGCAGTTACCTAGTCCTCTACGAGCAGTACGTC. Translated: CASSYLVLYEQYV.

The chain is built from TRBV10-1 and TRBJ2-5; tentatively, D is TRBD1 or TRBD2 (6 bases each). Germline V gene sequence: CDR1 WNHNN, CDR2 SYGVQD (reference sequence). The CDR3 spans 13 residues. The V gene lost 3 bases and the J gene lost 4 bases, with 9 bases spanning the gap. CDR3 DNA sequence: TGCGCCAGCAGTGATTCGGGGGCAGAGACCCAGTACTTC. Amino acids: CASSDSGAETQYF.